This entry is about one T cell receptor beta chain. Its cognate antigen is unknown. This same CDR3 is encoded by further DNA sequences in the sample. The sample originates from a study of cytomegalovirus exposure and HLA in healthy donors. It was with 60 Vbeta and 13 Jbeta primers that the PCR ran. Clones were sequenced by immunoSEQ multiplex PCR, and TCRdb holds only the in-frame ones, with some missing. This sample has about 150,000 clones, with 70% to 80% found just once. The CDR3 extends over 13 amino acids. CDR1 is SGHTA, CDR2 FQGTGA, per germline. The ends were cut back, 0 bases at V and 5 bases at J, with 7 bases in the middle. Study-wide results and limits: In a later analysis, HLA-C alleles had the fewest associated TCRs, DRB1 alleles the most. It was 164 TCR beta chains that were listed as cytomegalovirus-associated. Many donors shared some public TCRs, even though most TCR sequences were rare. The presence/absence work took it that sequencing depth was about the same across donors.

Specimen: PBMCs. This rearrangement joins TRBV7-3 to TRBJ1-1, with TRBD1 as a possible D gene (5 bases). The sequence came from a man aged 25-40 years in good health and CMV-seronegative. CDR3 residues: CASSLTGGTEAFF. CDR3 DNA: TGTGCCAGCAGCTTAACGGGGGGGACTGAAGCTTTCTTT.